Below, 5 T cell receptor beta chains from the same sample are listed, as sequenced in a study of blood T cell repertoires in COVID-19. TCRdb's table, derived via immunoSEQ multiplex PCR, lists solely in-frame clones and lacks some. The sample includes about 99,000 clones, about four fifths of them seen just once. The sample consisted of peripheral blood. These receptors all stem from a man in his sixties or seventies with active or convalescent COVID-19.

This clone is a singleton in its sample. In DNA form, the CDR3 reads TGTGCCAGCAGTTACGACAGGGCTGGTTCTGCGAGAGAAGCTTTCTTT. Residues: CASSYDRAGSAREAFF. The chain carries TRBV6-9 and TRBJ1-1, with 7 bases identical to TRBD1. Germline CDR1 reads MNHGY; CDR2 reads SVAAGI. Unmatched junction bases numbered 15, after V lost 3 bases and J lost 8 bases. The CDR3 runs 16 residues.

The gene calls are TRBV5-1 and TRBJ2-1, with TRBD2 matching 9 bases. Germline V gene lookup returns CDR1 SGHRS and CDR2 YFSETQ. V lost 0 bases to trimming and J lost 4 bases; unmatched junction nucleotides: 5. The CDR3 covers 16 residues. The DNA of the CDR3 is TGCGCCAGCAGCTTGGCCGCGGGGGGGCCGTACAATGAGCAGTTCTTC. Translated: CASSLAAGGPYNEQFF.

The chain employs TRBV4-1 and TRBJ2-7; a possible D gene is TRBD1 (5 bases). This CDR3 is 15 amino acids long. Trimming removed 1 base at V and 3 bases at J, with 13 bases between. Germline V lookup: CDR1 MGHRA, CDR2 YSYEKL. The DNA of the CDR3 is TGCGCCAGCAGCCAAGCGCGCAGGGCAGGCTACGAGCAGTACTTC. Translating it yields CASSQARRAGYEQYF.

As concerns this clone: Other DNA sequences in the sample encode the same CDR3. The rearrangement uses TRBV15 and TRBJ1-3; 10 bases align to TRBD1. The CDR3 consists of 14 residues. Unmatched junction bases numbered 3, after V lost 3 bases and J lost 7 bases. Per germline, CDR1 LNHNV and CDR2 YYDKDF (reference sequence). The CDR3 reads CATSRGQGRNTIYF. In DNA form, the CDR3 reads TGTGCCACCAGCAGGGGACAGGGGAGGAACACCATATATTTT.

The gene calls are TRBV5-6 and TRBJ1-2; no definite D call. The CDR3 runs to 16 residues. Germline V gene lookup returns CDR1 SGHDT and CDR2 YYEEEE. The ends were cut back, 0 bases at V and 0 bases at J, with 12 bases in the middle. CDR3 nucleotides: TGTGCCAGCAGCTTGGGTTGGGGAGGCTCTAACTATGGCTACACCTTC. This translates into CASSLGWGGSNYGYTF. The whole variable domain, remainder taken from reference TRBV5-6 and TRBJ1-2, is DAGVTQSPTHLIKTRGQQVTLRCSPKSGHDTVSWYQQALGQGPQFIFQYYEEEERQRGNFPDRFSGHQFPNYSSELNVNALLLGDSALYLCASSLGWGGSNYGYTFGSGTRLTVV.